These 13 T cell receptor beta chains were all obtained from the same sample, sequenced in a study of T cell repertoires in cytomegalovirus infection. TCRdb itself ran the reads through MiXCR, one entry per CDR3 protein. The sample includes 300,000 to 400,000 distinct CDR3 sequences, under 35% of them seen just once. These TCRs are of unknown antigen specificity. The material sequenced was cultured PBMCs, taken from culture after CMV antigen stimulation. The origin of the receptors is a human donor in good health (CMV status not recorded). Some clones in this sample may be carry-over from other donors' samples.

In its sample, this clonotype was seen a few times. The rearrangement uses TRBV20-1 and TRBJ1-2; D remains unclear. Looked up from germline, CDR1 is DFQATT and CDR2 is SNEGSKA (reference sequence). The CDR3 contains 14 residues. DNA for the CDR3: TGCAGCACCGTTGGAGTCACAGCTAACTATGGCTACACCTTC. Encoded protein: CSTVGVTANYGYTF.

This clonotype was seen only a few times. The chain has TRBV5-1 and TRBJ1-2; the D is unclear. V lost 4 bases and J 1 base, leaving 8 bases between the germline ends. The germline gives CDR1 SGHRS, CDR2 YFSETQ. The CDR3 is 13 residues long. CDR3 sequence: CASSDGFNYGYTF. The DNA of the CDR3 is TGCGCCAGCAGCGACGGCTTTAACTATGGCTACACCTTC.

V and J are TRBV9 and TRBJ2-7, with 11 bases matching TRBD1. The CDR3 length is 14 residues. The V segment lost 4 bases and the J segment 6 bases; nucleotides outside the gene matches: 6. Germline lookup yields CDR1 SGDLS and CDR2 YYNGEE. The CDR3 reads CASSMWDRGGEQYF. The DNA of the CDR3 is TGTGCCAGCAGCATGTGGGACAGGGGGGGCGAGCAGTACTTC.

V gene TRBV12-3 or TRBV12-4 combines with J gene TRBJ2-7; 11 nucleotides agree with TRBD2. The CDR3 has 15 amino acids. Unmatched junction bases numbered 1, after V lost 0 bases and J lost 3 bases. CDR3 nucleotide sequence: TGTGCCAGCAGTTTAGCGGGACTAGCGGTCTACGAGCAGTACTTC. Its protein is CASSLAGLAVYEQYF.

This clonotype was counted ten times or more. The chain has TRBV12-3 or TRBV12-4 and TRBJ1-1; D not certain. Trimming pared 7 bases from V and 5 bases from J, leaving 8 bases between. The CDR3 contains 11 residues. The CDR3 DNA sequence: TGTGCCAGCACCGATCGGACTGAAGCTTTCTTT. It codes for CASTDRTEAFF.

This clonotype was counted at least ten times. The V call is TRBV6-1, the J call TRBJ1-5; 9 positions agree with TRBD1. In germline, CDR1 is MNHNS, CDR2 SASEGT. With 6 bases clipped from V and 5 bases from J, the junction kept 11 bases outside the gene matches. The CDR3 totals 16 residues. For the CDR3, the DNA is TGTGCCAGCAGGGTGACAGGGGGTGCCCCACATCAGCCCCAGCATTTT. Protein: CASRVTGGAPHQPQHF.

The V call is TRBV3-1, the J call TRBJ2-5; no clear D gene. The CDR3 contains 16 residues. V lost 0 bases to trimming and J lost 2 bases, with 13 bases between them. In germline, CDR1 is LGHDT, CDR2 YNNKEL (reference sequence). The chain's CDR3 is CASSQEIRSFQETQYF. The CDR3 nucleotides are TGTGCCAGCAGCCAAGAAATTCGCAGTTTTCAAGAGACCCAGTACTTC.

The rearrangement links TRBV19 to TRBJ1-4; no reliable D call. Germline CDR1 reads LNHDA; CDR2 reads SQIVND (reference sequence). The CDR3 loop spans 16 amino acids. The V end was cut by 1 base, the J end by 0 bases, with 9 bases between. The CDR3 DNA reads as TGTGCCAGTAGTATAGGGGTCGGTTCAACTAATGAAAAACTGTTTTTT. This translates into CASSIGVGSTNEKLFF.

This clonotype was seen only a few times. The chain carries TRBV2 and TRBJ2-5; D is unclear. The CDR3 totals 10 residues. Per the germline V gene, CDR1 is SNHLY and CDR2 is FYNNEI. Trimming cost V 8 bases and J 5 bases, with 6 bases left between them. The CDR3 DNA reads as TGTGCCAGCGGTCGGGAGACCCAGTACTTC. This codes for CASGRETQYF.

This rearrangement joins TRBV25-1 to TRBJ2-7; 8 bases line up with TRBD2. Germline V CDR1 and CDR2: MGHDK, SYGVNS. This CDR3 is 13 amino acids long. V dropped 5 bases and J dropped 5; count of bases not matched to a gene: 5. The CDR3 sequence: CASSPRGGHEQYF. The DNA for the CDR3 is TGTGCCAGCAGTCCCCGCGGGGGGCACGAGCAGTACTTC.

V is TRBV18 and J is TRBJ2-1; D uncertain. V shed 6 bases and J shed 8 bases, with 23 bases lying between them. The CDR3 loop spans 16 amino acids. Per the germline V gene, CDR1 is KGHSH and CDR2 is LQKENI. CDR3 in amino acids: CASSQVNLWPLDEQFF. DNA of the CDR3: TGTGCCAGCTCCCAAGTTAACCTCTGGCCCCTCGATGAGCAGTTCTTC.

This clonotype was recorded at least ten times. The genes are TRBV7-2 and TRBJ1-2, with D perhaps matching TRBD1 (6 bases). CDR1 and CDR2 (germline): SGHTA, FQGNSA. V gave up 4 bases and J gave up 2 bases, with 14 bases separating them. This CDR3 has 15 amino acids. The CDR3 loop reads CASSSRGTQNYGYTF. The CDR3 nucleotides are TGTGCCAGCAGCTCCCGGGGGACACAGAACTATGGCTACACCTTC.

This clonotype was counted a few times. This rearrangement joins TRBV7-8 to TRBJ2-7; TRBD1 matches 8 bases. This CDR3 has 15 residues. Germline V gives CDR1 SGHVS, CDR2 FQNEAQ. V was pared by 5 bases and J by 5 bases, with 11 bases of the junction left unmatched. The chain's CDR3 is CASSPRPGQVHEQYF. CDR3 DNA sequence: TGTGCCAGCAGCCCCCGGCCGGGACAGGTCCACGAGCAGTACTTC. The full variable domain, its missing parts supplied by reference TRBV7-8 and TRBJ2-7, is GAGVSQSPRYKVAKRGQDVALRCDPISGHVSLFWYQQALGQGPEFLTYFQNEAQLDKSGLPSDRFFAERPEGSVSTLKIQRTQQEDSAVYLCASSPRPGQVHEQYFGPGTRLTVT.